This is a list of T cell receptor beta chains from one sample in a study of CD8 T cells in ankylosing spondylitis. MiXCR was run by TCRdb on the 5' RACE reads, yielding one entry per CDR3 protein. The sample lists 85,000 to 100,000 distinct CDR3 sequences, about 8.8% occurring once. Sequencing was done on a sample of blood, either unsorted or a sorted T cell fraction (not recorded which). The source is a male donor with ankylosing spondylitis or in good health (not recorded which). CDR3s include the opening cysteine and the closing phenylalanine or tryptophan. A D gene is named only where the DNA matches it firmly. Not all rows give a size; the values are once, few, many and, for expanded clones, a class.

j_call | clone_size | v_call | d_call | cdr3_aa | cdr3_nt
TRBJ1-1 | few | TRBV28 | - | CASSSQGQIVNTEAFF | TGTGCCAGCAGTTCCCAGGGCCAAATCGTCAACACTGAAGCTTTCTTT
TRBJ1-2 | many | TRBV11-2 | - | CASSSWTDNGYTF | TGTGCCAGCAGCTCCTGGACAGACAATGGCTACACCTTC
TRBJ2-4 | many | TRBV6-5 | TRBD1 | CASSYEGAVKNIQYF | TGTGCCAGCAGTTACGAGGGGGCGGTCAAAAACATTCAGTACTTC
TRBJ1-6 | many | TRBV7-8 | TRBD1 | CASSFGTGGSPLHF | TGTGCCAGCAGCTTTGGGACAGGGGGTTCACCCCTCCACTTT
TRBJ2-1 | many | TRBV6-2/TRBV6-3 | TRBD2 | CASSPLAGLNEQFF | TGTGCCAGCAGTCCTCTAGCGGGACTCAATGAGCAGTTCTTC
TRBJ2-4 | many | TRBV3-1 | - | CASSQRVGLKNIQYF | TGTGCCAGCAGCCAAAGAGTAGGGCTTAAAAACATTCAGTACTTC
TRBJ1-6 | - | TRBV5-1 | - | CASSFGGSSNSPLHF | TGCGCCAGCAGCTTCGGGGGAAGTTCTAATTCACCCCTCCACTTT
TRBJ1-1 | many | TRBV7-9 | - | CASSNPQGDTEAFF | TGTGCCAGCAGCAATCCTCAAGGCGACACTGAAGCTTTCTTT
TRBJ2-1 | many | TRBV4-2 | - | CASSQDDGSSSYNEQFF | TGTGCCAGCAGCCAAGATGACGGGAGTAGCTCCTACAATGAGCAGTTCTTC
TRBJ1-2 | many | TRBV6-5 | - | CASSYSKVYGYTF | TGTGCCAGCAGTTACTCGAAGGTCTATGGCTACACCTTC
TRBJ2-1 | many | TRBV20-1 | TRBD1 | CSAMKEQGASVNEQFF | TGCAGTGCAATGAAAGAGCAGGGGGCAAGCGTCAATGAGCAGTTCTTC
TRBJ2-4 | many | TRBV18 | - | CASSPAGNIQYF | TGTGCCAGCTCACCAGCGGGGAACATTCAGTACTTC
TRBJ2-7 | many | TRBV20-1 | - | CSARTGRLSYEQYF | TGCAGTGCTAGGACAGGGAGGCTGAGCTACGAGCAGTACTTC
TRBJ2-1 | - | TRBV7-3 | - | CASSLSGAEKGPINEQFF | TGTGCCAGCAGCTTATCGGGCGCTGAGAAAGGGCCAATCAATGAGCAGTTCTTC
TRBJ2-1 | many | TRBV12-3/TRBV12-4 | TRBD2 | CASRRESGLAGGEQFF | TGTGCCAGCAGGCGCGAATCGGGACTAGCGGGGGGTGAGCAGTTCTTC
TRBJ1-5 | many | TRBV7-2 | - | CASSPMGGSIGNQPQHF | TGTGCCAGCAGCCCCATGGGGGGATCGATTGGCAATCAGCCCCAGCATTTT
TRBJ2-5 | many | TRBV12-3/TRBV12-4 | TRBD2 | CASASGGVDQYF | TGTGCCAGCGCTTCGGGGGGGGTCGACCAGTACTTC
TRBJ2-3 | many | TRBV5-1 | - | CASSPGSMADTQYF | TGCGCCAGCAGCCCGGGATCGATGGCAGATACGCAGTATTTT
TRBJ2-3 | few | TRBV7-8 | TRBD2 | CASSLASSGGTDTQYF | TGTGCCAGCAGCTTAGCTTCTAGCGGGGGCACAGATACGCAGTATTTT
TRBJ2-3 | many | TRBV3-1 | - | CASSSRTSTQYF | TGTGCCAGCAGCTCCCGGACGAGTACGCAGTATTTT
TRBJ2-1 | - | TRBV27 | TRBD1 | CASSNTGDNEQFF | TGTGCCAGCAGTAACACAGGGGACAATGAGCAGTTCTTC
TRBJ2-3 | - | TRBV5-1 | - | CASSSSPGQRGTDTQYF | TGCGCCAGCAGCTCCTCCCCCGGCCAGCGGGGCACAGATACGCAGTATTTT
TRBJ2-5 | many | TRBV5-6 | - | CASSFSSGGETQYF | TGTGCCAGCAGCTTTAGCTCTGGAGGGGAGACCCAGTACTTC
TRBJ1-4 | many | TRBV28 | TRBD1 | CASSPLGQAATNEKLFF | TGTGCCAGCAGTCCCCTGGGACAGGCTGCAACTAATGAAAAACTGTTTTTT
TRBJ2-3 | many | TRBV29-1 | - | CSVVSQSTDTQYF | TGCAGCGTTGTGAGTCAGTCCACAGATACGCAGTATTTT
TRBJ2-5 | many | TRBV7-9 | - | CASTEGTLKETQYF | TGTGCCAGCACCGAGGGGACTCTCAAGGAGACCCAGTACTTC
TRBJ2-7 | - | TRBV7-2 | TRBD1 | CASSLGTGNYEQYF | TGTGCCAGCAGCCTCGGGACAGGGAACTACGAGCAGTACTTC
TRBJ2-1 | few | TRBV20-1 | - | CSAGSSGVGRSYNEQFF | TGCAGTGCTGGTTCCTCGGGGGTAGGGAGGTCCTACAATGAGCAGTTCTTC